The clone carrying this T cell receptor (beta chain) was picked up one time. This likely comes from a read error, as the CDR3 has no conserved phenylalanine or tryptophan at its end. This sample stems from a study of regulatory T cells in long-lasting Graves disease. For TCR beta, libraries came from iRepertoire HTBI primers and Arm-PCR of CDR3 regions. One entry per CDR3 protein results from TCRdb running MiXCR on the multiplex PCR reads. This sample carries around 500,000 distinct CDR3 sequences, under 25% of them seen once, and the ten largest clones take 6.5% to 8%. Time point of the sample: persistent/refractory GD, antithyroid drugs over 5 years with positive TRAb. RNA from PBMCs was the source of the TCR library. The CDR3 sequence is 14 residues long. Trimming took 4 bases from V and 2 from J; bases not matched to a gene: 5. CDR1 GTSNPN and CDR2 SVGIG come from the germline V gene (reference sequence).

Here the sequenced sample was peripheral blood mononuclear cells (PBMCs), taken when the disease was refractory, from a patient treated with antithyroid drugs. The rearrangement uses TRBV30 and TRBJ2-7; 10 bases are shared with TRBD2. This TCR was recovered from a female donor with Graves disease. CDR3 protein: CAWITSGNPYEQYL. In DNA form, the CDR3 reads TGTGCCTGGATTACTAGCGGGAATCCCTACGAGCAGTACCTC.